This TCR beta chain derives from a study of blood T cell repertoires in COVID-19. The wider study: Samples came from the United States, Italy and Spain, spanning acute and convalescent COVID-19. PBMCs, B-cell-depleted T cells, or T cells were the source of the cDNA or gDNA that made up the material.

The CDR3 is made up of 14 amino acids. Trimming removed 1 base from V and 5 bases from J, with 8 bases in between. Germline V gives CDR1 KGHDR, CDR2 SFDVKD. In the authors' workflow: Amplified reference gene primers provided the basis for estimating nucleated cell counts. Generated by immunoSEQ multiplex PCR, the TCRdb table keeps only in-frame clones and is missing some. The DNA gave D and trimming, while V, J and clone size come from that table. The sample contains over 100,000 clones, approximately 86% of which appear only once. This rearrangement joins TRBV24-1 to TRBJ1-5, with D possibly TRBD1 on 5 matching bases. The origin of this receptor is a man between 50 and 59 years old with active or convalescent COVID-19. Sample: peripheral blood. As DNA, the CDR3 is TGTGCCACCAGTGATTTAGGGGATGATCAGCCCCAGCATTTT. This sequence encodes CATSDLGDDQPQHF.